The subject of this entry is one TCR beta chain. The junction does not match germline at one end; this may be a read error. Germline V gene data show CDR1 as SNHLY and CDR2 as FYNNEI. CDR3 length: 13 amino acids. The record originates from a study of control samples from healthy donors and cancer patients. The method was immunoSEQ multiplex PCR; TCRdb's version includes in-frame clones alone and lacks a portion of them. This sample has about 55,000 clones, with approximately 91% found just once. The receptor comes from a man between 45 and 60 years old in good health. The chain recombines TRBV2 with TRBJ1-2; D is undetermined. Material for sequencing was blood. In DNA form, the CDR3 reads TGTGCCAGCAGGGAAGTAGCTAGCTATGGCTACACCTTC. This encodes CASREVASYGYTF.